This T cell receptor beta chain was captured by sequencing in a study of blood T cells in healthy people across ages. Study-wide results and limits: Without sorted subsets, naive and antigen-experienced compartments could not be conclusively compared. Investigators treated diversity estimates from one million T cells as underestimates.

A note on this clonotype: The antigen is undetermined.

Primers used in a second PCR of roughly 7 to 11 cycles were a sample-barcoded 5' primer and a J-beta primer mix. Every single cDNA molecule received a tag from a template-switch adaptor with 12 random nucleotides. TCRdb ran MiXCR on the 5' RACE reads and lists one entry per CDR3 protein. The repertoire holds over a million distinct CDR3 sequences, with 35% to 50% as singletons. This TCR derives from a woman aged 55-75 years in good health. The sequenced sample was blood.

CDR3 DNA: TGCAGTGCTAGTAGGCAGGGGGCGTGGGGTACCGGGGAGCTGTTTTTT. Translated: CSASRQGAWGTGELFF. The chain is built from TRBV20-1 and TRBJ2-2, with 8 positions matching TRBD1. Trimming at V came to 3 bases and at J to 5 bases, leaving 11 bases not matched to a gene. The CDR3 totals 16 residues. Germline V gene lookup returns CDR1 DFQATT and CDR2 SNEGSKA (reference sequence).